This T cell receptor (beta chain) was identified during a study of blood T cell repertoires in COVID-19. Study-level information: Specimens from acute and convalescent COVID-19 originated in the United States, Italy and Spain.

Authors' processing steps: Reference gene primer amplification in the assay estimated nucleated cell counts. The table came from immunoSEQ multiplex PCR; TCRdb's copy has only in-frame clones and leaves some out. V and J calls and clone size are copied from that table; D and trimming were computed from the DNA. Of around 190,000 clones in the sample, about four fifths were seen once. The germline V gene encodes CDR1 KGHSH and CDR2 LQKENI. The CDR3 has 18 residues. V was trimmed by 6 bases and J by 0 bases, leaving 23 bases between them. Sequencing was carried out using peripheral blood. J is TRBJ1-1 and V is TRBV18; the D gene is possibly TRBD1 (6 bases). This receptor was identified in a man aged 55 to 69 with acute or convalescent COVID-19. The CDR3 here is CASSPTSIGRGMNTEAFF. CDR3 DNA sequence: TGTGCCAGCTCGCCAACCAGTATAGGGAGGGGGATGAACACTGAAGCTTTCTTT.